This T cell receptor (beta chain) emerged from a study of blood T cells in healthy people across ages. V shed 5 bases and J shed 0 bases, with 14 bases lying between them. The CDR3 spans 17 residues. Per the germline V gene, CDR1 is LNHNV and CDR2 is YYDKDF (reference sequence). Combining a sample-barcoded 5' primer with a J-beta primer mix, a second PCR ran for roughly 7 to 12 cycles. Each CDR3 protein gets one entry after TCRdb re-called the 5' RACE reads with MiXCR. The profile shows more than 550,000 distinct CDR3 sequences, approximately 21% of them singletons. The TCR sequence derives from a man in his 70s in good health. V and J are TRBV15 and TRBJ2-6; D call uncertain. Sequencing was done on a sample of blood. The CDR3 here is CATSRLSINSGANVLTF. CDR3 DNA: TGTGCCACCAGCCGTCTTTCAATAAACTCTGGGGCCAACGTCCTGACTTTC.